This T cell receptor beta chain stems from a study of CD8+ T cells in alopecia areata. Treatment reported: oral pan-JAK inhibitor, 5-10 mg twice daily. Extracted RNA was reverse transcribed into cDNA, the sequencing template. The method was immunoSEQ multiplex PCR; TCRdb's version includes in-frame clones alone and lacks a portion of them. There are about 200,000 clones in the sample; 45% to 75% occur only once, and roughly 3.3% lies in the top ten. A word on this clone: Its matching antigen is unknown.

V was cut by 0 bases and J by 5 bases, with 5 bases left in between. This CDR3 spans 13 amino acids. Germline assignment: CDR1 SGHRS and CDR2 YFSETQ. Whole-study findings and limits: One nonresponder makes the tie between baseline CD8+ expansion and response uncertain. Possibly because of HLA-related factors, TCR sharing was less clear across patients than in mice.

This receptor was obtained from a human donor with alopecia areata. V and J are TRBV5-1 and TRBJ2-2; D remains ambiguous. Source: CD4+ T cells sorted from blood, taken at week 4, from a patient treated with tofacitinib. CDR3: CASSLVQTGELFF. CDR3 bases: TGCGCCAGCAGCTTGGTGCAAACCGGGGAGCTGTTTTTT.